The present T cell receptor beta chain was sequenced within a study of neurological immune-mediated disorders. From germline, CDR1 is DFQATT and CDR2 SNEGSKA (reference sequence). CDR3 length: 16 residues. Germline trimming cut 3 bases from V and 4 bases from J; bases unmatched to any gene: 12. Ten or more counts support this clonotype. Using its own MiXCR run on the 5' RACE reads, TCRdb lists one record per CDR3 protein. The sample carries 60,000 to 85,000 distinct CDR3 sequences, roughly 5.6% recorded once. The clonotype comes from a man aged 18 to 29 with multiple sclerosis. The genes are TRBV20-1 and TRBJ2-5; 9 positions match TRBD2. Sequenced sample: PBMCs. CDR3 protein: CSASSSGRPQSETQYF. The DNA of the CDR3 is TGCAGTGCTAGTTCCAGCGGGAGGCCCCAGTCAGAGACCCAGTACTTC.